This TCR beta chain comes out of a study of human T cells and chemical hapten exposure. Described time point: patch test 1, 2 weeks after DPC sensitization. Treatment defined: therapeutic diphenylcyclopropenone sensitization with weekly scalp DPC. Study-wide results and caveats: TCRs whose frequency exceeded 1 in 1000 remained the same following DPC sensitization.

TCRdb reprocessed the RACE reads via MiXCR and lists one record per CDR3 protein. The top ten hold approximately 2.5% of the sample, which has approximately 400,000 distinct CDR3 sequences, nearly 5% seen once. Germline lookup yields CDR1 SQVTM and CDR2 ANQGSEA. The CDR3 consists of 13 residues. V lost 4 bases to trimming and J lost 2 bases, with 12 bases between them. This clonotype was seen a handful of times. Its target is not known. The sequences come from whole blood, collected in connection with sensitization to the hapten diphenylcyclopropenone (DPC). This chain joins TRBV29-1 and TRBJ2-7, with D maybe TRBD1 (5 bases). The clonotype was recovered from a woman in her forties or fifties with alopecia areata. Some clones in this sample may be carry-over from other donors' samples. CDR3 bases: TGCAGCGTTGGTAAAGGGGTAACCTACGAGCAGTACTTC. It codes for CSVGKGVTYEQYF.